The rows below give T cell receptor beta chains drawn from one sample of a study of radiotherapy plus CTLA-4 blockade in lung cancer. This table comes from immunoSEQ multiplex PCR, and its TCRdb copy is limited to in-frame clones, with some not included. Among fewer than 100,000 clones listed, roughly four fifths were seen once. The sample here was peripheral blood, taken from a patient treated with radiotherapy plus ipilimumab. The receptors were gathered from a human donor with non-small cell lung cancer who had stable disease on radiotherapy plus ipilimumab. The CDR3 runs from the conserved cysteine through the conserved F or W. Where a row states a size, it is once, few, many or the class of an expanded clone; other rows omit it.

j_gene: TRBJ2-1; abundance: NA; v_gene: TRBV7-3; CDR3aa: CASSVSGGAYNEQFF
j_gene: TRBJ2-7; abundance: few; v_gene: TRBV19; CDR3aa: CASSMWTGNEQYF
j_gene: TRBJ2-1; abundance: NA; v_gene: TRBV29-1; CDR3aa: CSAGEGEQFF
j_gene: TRBJ1-6; abundance: NA; v_gene: TRBV18; CDR3aa: CAGSPRLNDNSPLHF
j_gene: TRBJ2-7; abundance: NA; v_gene: TRBV25-1; CDR3aa: CASSATAYEQYF
j_gene: TRBJ1-1; abundance: NA; v_gene: TRBV7-9; CDR3aa: CASSLQGWTEAFF
j_gene: TRBJ2-3; abundance: NA; v_gene: TRBV25-1; CDR3aa: CASSETADTQYF
j_gene: TRBJ2-5; abundance: NA; v_gene: TRBV2; CDR3aa: CASTQPGQGFRETQYF
j_gene: TRBJ1-1; abundance: NA; v_gene: TRBV6-6; CDR3aa: CASSYDRGLSPEAFF
j_gene: TRBJ1-1; abundance: NA; v_gene: TRBV19; CDR3aa: CASSTLGGSNTEAFF
j_gene: TRBJ1-5; abundance: NA; v_gene: TRBV6-1; CDR3aa: CARGGESNQPQHF
j_gene: TRBJ2-3; abundance: NA; v_gene: TRBV28; CDR3aa: CASSSTGTGYSDTQYF
j_gene: TRBJ2-2; abundance: NA; v_gene: TRBV25-1; CDR3aa: CASSESQGGTGELFF
j_gene: TRBJ2-5; abundance: NA; v_gene: TRBV6-6; CDR3aa: CASSYAGQQGRETQYF
j_gene: TRBJ1-3; abundance: once; v_gene: TRBV5-1; CDR3aa: CASRADISGNTIYF
j_gene: TRBJ1-3; abundance: few; v_gene: TRBV19; CDR3aa: CASKQDGGSGNTIYF
j_gene: TRBJ1-1; abundance: NA; v_gene: TRBV30; CDR3aa: CAFKDRGNTEAFF
j_gene: TRBJ2-1; abundance: NA; v_gene: TRBV2; CDR3aa: CASSLADEQFF
j_gene: TRBJ1-6; abundance: NA; v_gene: TRBV28; CDR3aa: CASSLLGENSPLHF
j_gene: TRBJ2-3; abundance: few; v_gene: TRBV28; CDR3aa: CASSEGHTQYF
j_gene: TRBJ1-2; abundance: NA; v_gene: TRBV30; CDR3aa: CAWKTQGARGYTF
j_gene: TRBJ1-3; abundance: few; v_gene: TRBV7-9; CDR3aa: CASSLGVAGNTIYF
j_gene: TRBJ2-2; abundance: NA; v_gene: TRBV6-5; CDR3aa: CASRDRGRVTGELFF
j_gene: TRBJ2-2; abundance: NA; v_gene: TRBV21-1; CDR3aa: CASSKAGQNTGELFF
j_gene: TRBJ1-1; abundance: once; v_gene: TRBV19; CDR3aa: CASSLRGAGALRAFF
j_gene: TRBJ1-3; abundance: NA; v_gene: TRBV19; CDR3aa: CASTGGGIYTIYF
j_gene: TRBJ2-1; abundance: once; v_gene: TRBV2; CDR3aa: CASSERQGLGNEQFF
j_gene: TRBJ1-6; abundance: NA; v_gene: TRBV6-1; CDR3aa: CASSEGIFGNSPLHF
j_gene: TRBJ1-4; abundance: NA; v_gene: TRBV2; CDR3aa: CASSRGGVEKLFF
j_gene: TRBJ2-7; abundance: NA; v_gene: TRBV7-2; CDR3aa: CASSRTSGGSYEQYF
j_gene: TRBJ2-1; abundance: NA; v_gene: TRBV9; CDR3aa: CASSVLMTGIYNEQFF
j_gene: TRBJ2-1; abundance: NA; v_gene: TRBV28; CDR3aa: CASSLSARNEQFF
j_gene: TRBJ2-7; abundance: NA; v_gene: TRBV11-2; CDR3aa: CASSFGTGTYEQYF
j_gene: TRBJ2-2; abundance: NA; v_gene: TRBV9; CDR3aa: CASSVAGLTGELFF
j_gene: TRBJ2-2; abundance: NA; v_gene: TRBV13; CDR3aa: CASSSAYGPLENTFTGELFF
j_gene: TRBJ1-1; abundance: NA; v_gene: TRBV6-1; CDR3aa: CASSVEWRNTEAFF
j_gene: TRBJ1-2; abundance: few; v_gene: TRBV14; CDR3aa: CASSQWGTRNGYTF
j_gene: TRBJ2-4; abundance: NA; v_gene: TRBV5-1; CDR3aa: CASSFGRGNIQYF
j_gene: TRBJ2-1; abundance: NA; v_gene: TRBV5-1; CDR3aa: CASSRAGDRPSNEQFF
j_gene: TRBJ2-3; abundance: NA; v_gene: TRBV20-1; CDR3aa: CSASIEGTQYF
j_gene: TRBJ1-2; abundance: once; v_gene: TRBV6-1; CDR3aa: CASSRDRNYGYTF
j_gene: TRBJ2-2; abundance: NA; v_gene: TRBV5-4; CDR3aa: CASSPGLVHTGELFF
j_gene: TRBJ2-5; abundance: NA; v_gene: TRBV7-9; CDR3aa: CASTKGRMETQYF
j_gene: TRBJ1-2; abundance: NA; v_gene: TRBV5-1; CDR3aa: CASSRDEALYGYTF
j_gene: TRBJ2-3; abundance: NA; v_gene: TRBV11-3; CDR3aa: CASSLGQGYADTQYF
j_gene: TRBJ1-1; abundance: NA; v_gene: TRBV28; CDR3aa: CASSLTALGTEAFF
j_gene: TRBJ1-6; abundance: NA; v_gene: TRBV5-1; CDR3aa: CASSLVEGVGSPLHF
j_gene: TRBJ2-7; abundance: NA; v_gene: TRBV6-5; CDR3aa: CASSYGGSYYEQYF
j_gene: TRBJ2-3; abundance: NA; v_gene: TRBV7-3; CDR3aa: CASSLTSGGSSSTDTQYF
j_gene: TRBJ2-1; abundance: once; v_gene: TRBV28; CDR3aa: CASRRGGDNEQFF
j_gene: TRBJ1-4; abundance: once; v_gene: TRBV7-9; CDR3aa: CASSLGQGLGEKLFF
j_gene: TRBJ1-3; abundance: NA; v_gene: TRBV4-1; CDR3aa: CASSQGRGYGNTIYF
j_gene: TRBJ1-2; abundance: NA; v_gene: TRBV18; CDR3aa: CASSPGRGYTF
j_gene: TRBJ2-1; abundance: NA; v_gene: TRBV6-5; CDR3aa: CASSLPPNEQFF